This record concerns one T cell receptor beta chain sequence. Authors' processing steps: From reference gene primer amplification, estimates of nucleated cell counts were derived. The repertoire was sequenced with immunoSEQ multiplex PCR; TCRdb's copy has only in-frame clones and lacks some. That table supplies the V and J calls and clone size; D and trimming were determined from the DNA. The sample holds 200,000 to 250,000 clones, about 86% seen once. This specimen belongs to a study of blood T cell repertoires in COVID-19. Background on the study: From T cells, B-cell-depleted T cells, or PBMCs came the material, which was cDNA or gDNA.

The CDR3 length is 14 residues. Between the trimmed V and J ends, which lost 1 base and 6 bases, there was a span of 7 bases. Germline V gene lookup returns CDR1 LGHNA and CDR2 YSLEER. The specimen sequenced was peripheral blood. The clonotype originates from a man younger than 35 with active or convalescent COVID-19. This chain joins TRBV4-3 and TRBJ1-6; D remains ambiguous. CDR3 sequence reads: CASSQGQFNSPLHF. DNA for the CDR3: TGCGCCAGCAGCCAAGGGCAGTTTAATTCACCCCTCCACTTT.